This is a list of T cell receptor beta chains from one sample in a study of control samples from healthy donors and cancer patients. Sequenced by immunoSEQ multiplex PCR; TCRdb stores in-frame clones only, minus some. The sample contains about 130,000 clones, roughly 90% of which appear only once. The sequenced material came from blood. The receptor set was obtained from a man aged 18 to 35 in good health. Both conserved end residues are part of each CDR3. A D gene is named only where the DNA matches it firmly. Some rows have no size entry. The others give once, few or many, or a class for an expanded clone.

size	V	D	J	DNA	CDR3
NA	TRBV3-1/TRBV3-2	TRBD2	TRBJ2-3	TGTGCCAGCAGCCAAGATGGGGGGGCAGATACGCAGTATTTT	CASSQDGGADTQYF
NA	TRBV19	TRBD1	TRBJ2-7	TGTGCCAGTAGTTCCCTTCCCGGGACAGGGCTCTCCTACGAGCAGTACTTC	CASSSLPGTGLSYEQYF
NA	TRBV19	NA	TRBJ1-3	TGTGCCAGTAGTATAGTGGGGCAGATTGGAAACACCATATATTTT	CASSIVGQIGNTIYF
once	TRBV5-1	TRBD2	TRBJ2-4	TGCGCCAGCAGCGTAGCTAGCGGGAGCTTCGAGTATTCGGACATTCAGTACTTC	CASSVASGSFEYSDIQYF
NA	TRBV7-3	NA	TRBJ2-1	TGTGCCAGCAGCCTTACAGGTGACGAGCAGTTCTTC	CASSLTGDEQFF
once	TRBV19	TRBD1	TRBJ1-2	TGTGCCAGTAGCCCAGGTCGGTTTTTGGGACAGGGAAGGGCTGGTTACACCTTC	CASSPGRFLGQGRAGYTF
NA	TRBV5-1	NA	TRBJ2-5	TGCGCCAGCAGCGCCCTCGGGGCTCAAGAGACCCAGTACTTC	CASSALGAQETQYF
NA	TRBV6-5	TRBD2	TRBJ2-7	TGTGCCAGCAGTTTCCGGACTAGCGGGAGCTCCTACGAGCAGTACTTC	CASSFRTSGSSYEQYF
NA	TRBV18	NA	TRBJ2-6	TGTGCCAGCTCAGTAGCAGCTGGGGCCAACGTCCTGACTTTC	CASSVAAGANVLTF
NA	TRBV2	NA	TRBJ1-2	TGTGCCAACACAGAGGGAGGACAGCCGTACTATGGCTACACCTTC	CANTEGGQPYYGYTF
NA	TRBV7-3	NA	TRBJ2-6	TGTGCCAGCAGATCAGAGGAGGTGGGGCTCGGGGCCAACGTCCTGACTTTC	CASRSEEVGLGANVLTF
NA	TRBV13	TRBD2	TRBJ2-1	TGTGCCAGCAGCCTGGGGAGCGGGGGTGGGAATGAGCAGTTCTTC	CASSLGSGGGNEQFF
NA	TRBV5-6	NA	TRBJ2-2	TGTGCCAGCAGCCGGGGACCACCCGGGGAGCTGTTTTTT	CASSRGPPGELFF
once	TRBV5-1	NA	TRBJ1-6	TGCGCCAGCAGCTTGCTTTTGGGCGTTCAGTCACCCCTCCACTTT	CASSLLLGVQSPLHF
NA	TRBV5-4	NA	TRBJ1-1	TGTGCCAGCAGCTTGGAAACAGCGAACACTGAAGCTTTCTTT	CASSLETANTEAFF
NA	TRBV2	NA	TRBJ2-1	TGTGCCAGCAGTGATAGGAGACAGGTATACAATGAGCAGTTCTTC	CASSDRRQVYNEQFF
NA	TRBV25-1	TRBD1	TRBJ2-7	TGTGCCAGCAGTGAATTAGGGACAGGGTATTACTTC	CASSELGTGYYF
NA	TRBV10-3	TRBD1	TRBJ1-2	TGTGCCGTCATAGACAGGGCGGATGGCTATGGCTACACCTTC	CAVIDRADGYGYTF
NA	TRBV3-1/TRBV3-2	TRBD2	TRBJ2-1	TGTGCCAGCAGCCTACGCGTCCGACTAGCGGGAGCTGTCAATGAGCAGTTCTTC	CASSLRVRLAGAVNEQFF
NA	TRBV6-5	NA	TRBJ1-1	TGTGCCAGCAGCCAAAGGGATGGCACTGAAGCTTTCTTT	CASSQRDGTEAFF
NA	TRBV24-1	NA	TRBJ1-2	TGTGCCACCAGTGCTACAGCTTACTATGGCTACACCTTC	CATSATAYYGYTF
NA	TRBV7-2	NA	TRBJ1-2	TGTGCCAGCAGCCAAGGGGTGGCGTATGGCTACACCTTC	CASSQGVAYGYTF
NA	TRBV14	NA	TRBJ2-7	TGTGCCAGCAGCCAAGATGGAGGACACCGGTACGAGCAGTACTTC	CASSQDGGHRYEQYF
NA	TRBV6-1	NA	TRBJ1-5	TGTGCCGGCAGTGAAGCCCAAGGAGTAGGTCAGCCCCAGCATTTT	CAGSEAQGVGQPQHF
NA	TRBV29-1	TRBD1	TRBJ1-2	TGCAGCGTAAAAGACAGGGTCTATGGCTACACCTTC	CSVKDRVYGYTF
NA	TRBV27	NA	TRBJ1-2	TGTGCCAGCAGTTTAGGCGGACAGTCACCGAGAAACTATGGCTACACCTTC	CASSLGGQSPRNYGYTF
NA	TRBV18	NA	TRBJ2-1	TGTGCCAGCTCACCTTCGCCTTTTGCGGGCAGCTCCTACAATGAGCAGTTCTTC	CASSPSPFAGSSYNEQFF
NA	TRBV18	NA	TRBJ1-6	TGTGCCAGCTCAACACAGGCAGCAAATAATTCACCCCTCCACTTT	CASSTQAANNSPLHF
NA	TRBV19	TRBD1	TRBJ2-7	TGTGCCAGTAAGCCGGGACAGCACCTCTACGAGCAGTACTTC	CASKPGQHLYEQYF
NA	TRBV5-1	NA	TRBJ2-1	TGCGCCAGCAGCTTGTCTTTACTCAATGAGCAGTTCTTC	CASSLSLLNEQFF
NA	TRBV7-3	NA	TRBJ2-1	TGTGCCAGCAGCCATGGGTCCATCAATGAGCAGTTCTTC	CASSHGSINEQFF
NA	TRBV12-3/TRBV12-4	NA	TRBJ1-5	TGTGCCAGCAGTTTGCAAGGGCCCCAGCATTTT	CASSLQGPQHF
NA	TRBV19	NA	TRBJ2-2	TGTGCCAGTAGTTTAGCCGGGGAGCTGTTTTTT	CASSLAGELFF
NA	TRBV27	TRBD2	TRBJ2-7	TGTGCCAGCAGTTTCCACGGACTAGCTTACGAGCAGTACTTC	CASSFHGLAYEQYF
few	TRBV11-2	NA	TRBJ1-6	TGTGCCAGCAGCTTCTTCGGGAGGGGGGTAAATTCACCCCTCCACTTT	CASSFFGRGVNSPLHF
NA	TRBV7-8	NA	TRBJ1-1	TGTGCCAGCAGCTTAGTTCTTGAGAAAGCTTTCTTT	CASSLVLEKAFF
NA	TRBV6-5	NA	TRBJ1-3	TGTGCCAGCAGTTACGAGGGGGCTGGAAACACCATATATTTT	CASSYEGAGNTIYF
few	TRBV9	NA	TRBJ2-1	TGTGCCAGCAGCCCCCCTCGTATGGATGAGCAGTTCTTC	CASSPPRMDEQFF
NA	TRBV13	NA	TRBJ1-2	TGTGCCAGCAGCTCCCTCGAACAGAGCATCTATGGCTACACCTTC	CASSSLEQSIYGYTF
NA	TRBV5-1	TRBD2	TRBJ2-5	TGCGCCAGCAGCTTGGAGGGCGGGAGGGCCGGAGAGACCCAGTACTTC	CASSLEGGRAGETQYF
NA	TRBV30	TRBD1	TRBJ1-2	TGTGCCTGGAGACCTACCGGGACAGTTATGTATGGCTACACCTTC	CAWRPTGTVMYGYTF
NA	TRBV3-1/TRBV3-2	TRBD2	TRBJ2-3	TGTGCCAGCAGCCCGGGACTAGCGGGAGCCTCTAGTGGCACAGATACGCAGTATTTT	CASSPGLAGASSGTDTQYF